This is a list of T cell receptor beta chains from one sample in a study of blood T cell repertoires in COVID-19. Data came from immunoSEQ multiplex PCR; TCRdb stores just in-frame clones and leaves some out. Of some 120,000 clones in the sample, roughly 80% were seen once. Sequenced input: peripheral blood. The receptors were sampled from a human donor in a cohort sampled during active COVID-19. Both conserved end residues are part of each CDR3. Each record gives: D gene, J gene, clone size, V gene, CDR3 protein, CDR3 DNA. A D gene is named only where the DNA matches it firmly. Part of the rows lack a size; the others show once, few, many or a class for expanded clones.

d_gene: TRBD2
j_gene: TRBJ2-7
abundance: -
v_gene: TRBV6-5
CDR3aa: CASGATSGESYEQYF
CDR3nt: TGTGCCAGCGGCGCCACTAGCGGAGAGTCCTACGAGCAGTACTTC

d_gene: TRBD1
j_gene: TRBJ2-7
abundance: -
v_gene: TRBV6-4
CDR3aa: CASSDSTGDFRYEQYF
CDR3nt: TGTGCCAGCAGTGACTCGACAGGGGATTTCCGTTACGAGCAGTACTTC

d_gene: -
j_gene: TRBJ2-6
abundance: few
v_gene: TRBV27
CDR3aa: CASRSVGGRGFSGANVLTF
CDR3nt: TGTGCCAGCAGAAGTGTTGGAGGAAGGGGGTTCTCTGGGGCCAACGTCCTGACTTTC

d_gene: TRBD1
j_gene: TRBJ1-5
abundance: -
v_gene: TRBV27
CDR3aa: CASSLGTGGNQPQHF
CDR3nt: TGTGCCAGCAGTTTAGGGACAGGGGGCAATCAGCCCCAGCATTTT

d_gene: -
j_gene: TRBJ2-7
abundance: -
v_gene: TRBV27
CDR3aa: CASSTTGFYEQYF
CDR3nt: TGTGCCAGCAGTACGACAGGTTTCTACGAGCAGTACTTC

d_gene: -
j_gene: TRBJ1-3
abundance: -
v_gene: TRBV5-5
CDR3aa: CASSLGRRAGNTIYF
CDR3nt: TGTGCCAGCAGCTTGGGAAGGAGGGCTGGAAACACCATATATTTT

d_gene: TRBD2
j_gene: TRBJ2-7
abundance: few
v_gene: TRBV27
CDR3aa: CASSSTSGRGEQYF
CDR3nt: TGTGCCAGCAGTTCGACTAGCGGGAGGGGTGAGCAGTACTTC

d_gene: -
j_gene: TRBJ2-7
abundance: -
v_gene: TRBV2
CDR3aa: CASGEGGLEQYF
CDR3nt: TGTGCCAGCGGAGAGGGGGGGCTCGAGCAGTACTTC

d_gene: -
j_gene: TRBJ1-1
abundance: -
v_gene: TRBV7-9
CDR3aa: CASSPSTEAFF
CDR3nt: TGTGCCAGCAGCCCCAGTACTGAAGCTTTCTTT

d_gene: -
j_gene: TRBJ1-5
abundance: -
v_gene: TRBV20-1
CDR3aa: CSASSVSKQHF
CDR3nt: TGCAGTGCTAGCTCAGTTTCGAAGCAGCATTTT

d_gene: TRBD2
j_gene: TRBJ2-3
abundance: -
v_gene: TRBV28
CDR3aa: CASRLAGDRDTQYF
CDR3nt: TGTGCCAGCAGATTAGCGGGAGATAGAGATACGCAGTATTTT

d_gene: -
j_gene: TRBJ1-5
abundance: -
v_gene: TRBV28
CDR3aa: CASSFGSQPQHF
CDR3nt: TGTGCCAGCAGCTTCGGGAGTCAGCCCCAGCATTTT

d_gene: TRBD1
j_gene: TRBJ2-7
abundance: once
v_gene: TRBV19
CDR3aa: CASSIGRGRYEQYF
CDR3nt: TGTGCCAGTAGTATCGGCAGGGGGCGATACGAGCAGTACTTC

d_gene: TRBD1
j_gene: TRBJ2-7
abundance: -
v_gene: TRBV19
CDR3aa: CASSRTGGDEQYF
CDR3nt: TGTGCCAGTAGTAGGACAGGAGGAGACGAGCAGTACTTC

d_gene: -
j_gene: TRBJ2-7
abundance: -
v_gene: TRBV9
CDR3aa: CASSDGQGGLTGYEQYF
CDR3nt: TGTGCCAGCAGCGATGGACAGGGAGGGTTGACAGGCTACGAGCAGTACTTC

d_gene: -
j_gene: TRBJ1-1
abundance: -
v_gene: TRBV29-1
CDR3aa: CSVGGQAEAFF
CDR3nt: TGCAGCGTTGGGGGACAAGCTGAAGCTTTCTTT

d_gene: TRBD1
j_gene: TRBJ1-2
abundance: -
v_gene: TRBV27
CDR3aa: CASSLDRDRGYTF
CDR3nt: TGTGCCAGCAGTTTAGACAGGGATCGGGGCTACACCTTC

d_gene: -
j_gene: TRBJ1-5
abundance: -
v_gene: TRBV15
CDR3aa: CATSSNRGSPQHF
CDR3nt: TGTGCCACCAGCAGTAATAGGGGTTCGCCCCAGCATTTT

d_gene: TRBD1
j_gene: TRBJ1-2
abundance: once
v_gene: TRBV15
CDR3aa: CATSSLNLTGANYGYTF
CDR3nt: TGTGCCACCAGCAGCCTGAACCTGACAGGGGCTAACTATGGCTACACCTTC

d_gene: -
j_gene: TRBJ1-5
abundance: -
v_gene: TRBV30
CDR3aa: CAWTTDKTQPQHF
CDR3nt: TGTGCCTGGACCACGGACAAAACTCAGCCCCAGCATTTT

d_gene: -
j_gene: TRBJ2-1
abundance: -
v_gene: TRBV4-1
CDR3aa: CASSQDTYLEQFF
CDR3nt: TGCGCCAGCAGCCAAGATACTTATCTTGAGCAGTTCTTC

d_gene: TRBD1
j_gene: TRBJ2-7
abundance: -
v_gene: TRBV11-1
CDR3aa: CASRSGGYEQYF
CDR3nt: TGTGCCAGCAGGTCAGGGGGCTACGAGCAGTACTTC

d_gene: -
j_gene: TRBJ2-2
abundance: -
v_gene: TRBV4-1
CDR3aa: CASSQGGAGTGELFF
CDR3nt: TGCGCCAGCAGCCAAGGCGGGGCCGGGACCGGGGAGCTGTTTTTT

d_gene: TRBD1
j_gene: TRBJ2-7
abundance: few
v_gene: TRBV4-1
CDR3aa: CASSQDRQGAIEQYF
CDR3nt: TGCGCCAGCAGCCAAGATCGGCAGGGGGCTATCGAGCAGTACTTC

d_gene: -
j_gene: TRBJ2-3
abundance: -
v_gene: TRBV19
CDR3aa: CASSIGPGRSDTQYF
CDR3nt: TGTGCCAGTAGTATCGGTCCGGGGAGATCCGATACGCAGTATTTT

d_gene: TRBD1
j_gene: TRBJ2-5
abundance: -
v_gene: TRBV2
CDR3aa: CASSEAGTGGTQYF
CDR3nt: TGTGCCAGCAGTGAAGCCGGGACAGGGGGCACCCAGTACTTC

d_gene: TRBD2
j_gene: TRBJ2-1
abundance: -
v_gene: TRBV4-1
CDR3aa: CASSPGLDYNEQFF
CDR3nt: TGCGCCAGCAGCCCGGGACTAGACTACAATGAGCAGTTCTTC

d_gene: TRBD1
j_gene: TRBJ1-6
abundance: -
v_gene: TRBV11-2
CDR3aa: CASRSGGFGNSPLHF
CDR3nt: TGTGCCAGCAGATCAGGGGGCTTCGGAAATTCACCCCTCCACTTT

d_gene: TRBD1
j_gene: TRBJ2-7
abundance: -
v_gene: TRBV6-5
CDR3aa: CASSWDRPYEQYF
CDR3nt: TGTGCCAGCTCCTGGGACAGGCCCTACGAGCAGTACTTC

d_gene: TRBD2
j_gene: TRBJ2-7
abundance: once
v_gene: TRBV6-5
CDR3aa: CASSRLPSGNYEQYF
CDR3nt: TGTGCCAGCAGCCGTTTGCCAAGCGGGAACTACGAGCAGTACTTC

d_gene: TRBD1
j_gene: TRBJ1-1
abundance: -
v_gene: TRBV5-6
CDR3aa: CASSFWDRNTEAFF
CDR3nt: TGTGCCAGCAGCTTCTGGGACAGGAACACTGAAGCTTTCTTT

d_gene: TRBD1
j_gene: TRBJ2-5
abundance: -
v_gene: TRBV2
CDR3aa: CATGTGGQETQYF
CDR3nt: TGTGCCACAGGGACAGGGGGGCAAGAGACCCAGTACTTC

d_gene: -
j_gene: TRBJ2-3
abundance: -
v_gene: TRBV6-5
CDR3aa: CAAKGGGGTDTQYF
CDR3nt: TGTGCCGCTAAGGGGGGCGGGGGTACAGATACGCAGTATTTT

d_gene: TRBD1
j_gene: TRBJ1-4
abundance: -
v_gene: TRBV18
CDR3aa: CASSPKGAPGEKLFF
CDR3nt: TGTGCCAGCTCACCTAAGGGGGCGCCCGGGGAAAAACTGTTTTTT

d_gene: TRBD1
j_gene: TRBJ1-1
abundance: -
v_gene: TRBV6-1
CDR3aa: CASSEITGAGAFF
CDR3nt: TGTGCCAGCAGTGAGATAACAGGGGCTGGAGCTTTCTTT

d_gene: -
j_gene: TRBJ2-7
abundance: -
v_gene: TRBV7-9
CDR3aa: CASSLDRVDEQYF
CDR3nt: TGTGCCAGCAGCTTAGACCGGGTTGACGAGCAGTACTTC

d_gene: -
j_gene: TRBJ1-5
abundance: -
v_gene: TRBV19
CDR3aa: CASSTLTTWQPQHF
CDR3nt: TGTGCCAGTAGTACCCTAACCACTTGGCAGCCCCAGCATTTT